The sequence of this T cell receptor (beta chain) was determined in a study of shared clonotypes between healthy human individuals. In this sample, this clone turned up once. Adult Caucasians living in Nashville, Tennessee made up all of the donors. Bulk PBMC genomic DNA spanned ten immunoSEQ deep plates. Some clones are missing from TCRdb's copy, which holds only in-frame ones; the method was immunoSEQ multiplex PCR. The sample contains about 560,000 clones, roughly four fifths of which appear only once. The CDR3 length is 15 residues. The V segment lost 5 bases and the J segment 3 bases; nucleotides outside the gene matches: 5. Germline V gene sequence: CDR1 SGHTA, CDR2 FQGNSA.

The chain uses TRBV7-2 and TRBJ2-3; TRBD2 matches at 10 bases. The clonotype comes from a woman between 40 and 50 years old in good health. Some clones in this sample may be carry-over from other donors' samples. Material for sequencing was PBMCs. CDR3 protein: CASSLGLADTDTQYF. CDR3 sequence (DNA): TGTGCCAGCAGCCTAGGACTAGCGGATACAGATACGCAGTATTTT.